The present T cell receptor beta chain was sequenced within a study of shared clonotypes between healthy human individuals. Study-wide background: Per-donor plates numbered three CD4 naive, three CD4 memory, two CD8 naive and one CD8 memory.

Naive CD8 cells were CD45RO-negative, positively selected for CCR7, excluding terminally differentiated effector memory CD45RA+ cells. Germline V gene data show CDR1 as SGDLS and CDR2 as YYNGEE. CDR3 size: 16 residues. Trimming removed 4 bases from V and 2 bases from J; junction bases left unmatched: 12. Here immunoSEQ multiplex PCR was the method, and the copy in TCRdb shows in-frame clones only, minus some. The data show roughly 2.1 million clones, roughly 91% seen once. The rearrangement uses TRBV9 and TRBJ2-7; 7 bases agree with TRBD2. The sample comprised naive CD8+ T cells from PBMCs. This clonotype was obtained from a man between 18 and 29 years old in good health. Some clones in this sample may be carry-over from other donors' samples. For the CDR3, the DNA is TGTGCCAGCAGCCCCCAGAGGGGTAGCGGGCCCTACGAGCAGTACTTC. Translated, it gives CASSPQRGSGPYEQYF.